Shown below are 23 T cell receptor beta chains from a single sample sequenced in a study of blood T cell repertoires in COVID-19 (dated by TCRdb to about 2020). The library relied on the immunoSEQ multiplex PCR assay. The table comes from immuneACCESS by way of TCRdb, which keeps in-frame sequences with V and J called. Part of the clones is missing from these tables; in studies checked, under half for an unresolved V gene and the rest for unknown reasons. The sample table contains a few hundred thousand clones; only one count was recorded for nearly 90% of them. Together, the top ten hold about 1.8% of the sample. Sequencing was carried out using PBMCs or T cells enriched from blood (not recorded which). The receptors come from a woman aged 18 to 35 with acute COVID-19.

J is TRBJ2-2 and V is TRBV7-6, with no clear D. CDR3 length equals 17 residues. The germline V and J ends were trimmed by 6 bases and 0 bases, with 17 bases remaining between them. Germline V gene lookup returns CDR1 SGHVS and CDR2 FNYEAQ. CDR3 sequence reads: CASRVTSAASNTGELFF. The DNA of the CDR3 is TGTGCCAGCAGGGTTACCTCGGCGGCATCGAACACCGGGGAGCTGTTTTTT.

This chain's CDR3 is CASSLAQGLGSHNEQFF. In DNA form, the CDR3 reads TGCGCCAGCAGCTTGGCACAGGGCTTGGGGTCGCACAATGAGCAGTTCTTC. J is TRBJ2-1 and V is TRBV5-1, with D perhaps matching TRBD1 (6 bases). The CDR3 spans 17 residues. Between the trimmed V and J ends, which lost 0 bases and 5 bases, there was a span of 18 bases. CDR1 is SGHRS and CDR2 is YFSETQ in the germline V gene.

This clone has a count of ten or more. The chain employs TRBV30 and TRBJ2-3; no reliable D call. Germline values: CDR1 GTSNPN, CDR2 SVGIG (reference sequence). V was shortened by 2 bases and J by 5 bases, with 11 bases between the two germline ends. The CDR3 runs to 13 residues. The CDR3 DNA reads TGTGCCTGGAGTTTAGTAGCCGGAGATACGCAGTATTTT. This gives the protein CAWSLVAGDTQYF. Based on the CDR3 plus reference TRBV30 and TRBJ2-3, the full variable domain is SQTIHQWPATLVQPVGSPLSLECTVEGTSNPNLYWYRQAAGRGLQLLFYSVGIGQISSEVPQNLSASRPQDRQFILSSKKLLLSDSGFYLCAWSLVAGDTQYFGPGTRLTVL.

This clone showed up just once. The gene calls are TRBV9 and TRBJ2-5; the D gene is possibly TRBD2 (6 bases). Trimming removed 0 bases from V and 5 bases from J, with 14 bases in between. Germline-derived CDR1 and CDR2 are SGDLS and YYNGEE. The CDR3 contains 15 residues. CDR3 sequence: CASSVDGAGGETQYF. Written as DNA, the CDR3 is TGTGCCAGCAGCGTAGACGGAGCGGGTGGCGAGACCCAGTACTTC.

The rearrangement links TRBV10-2 to TRBJ1-1; D remains ambiguous. Trimming took off 3 bases at V and 7 bases at J, with 9 bases between the two ends. The CDR3 spans 12 residues. CDR1 and CDR2 from the germline V gene are WSHSY and SAAADI. The CDR3 is CASSEGGGEAFF. The CDR3 coding sequence is TGCGCCAGCAGTGAAGGAGGAGGTGAAGCTTTCTTT.

This chain connects TRBV7-6 to TRBJ2-2; 8 bases are a match to TRBD1. Unmatched junction bases numbered 6, after V lost 1 base and J lost 2 bases. The CDR3 extends over 17 amino acids. Germline CDR1 SGHVS, CDR2 FNYEAQ. In nucleotides, the CDR3 is TGTGCCAGCAGCTTAGATTGGACAGGGAAAAACACCGGGGAGCTGTTTTTT. It codes for CASSLDWTGKNTGELFF.

V gene TRBV5-1 combines with J gene TRBJ2-2; D remains unclear. V gave up 0 bases and J gave up 4 bases, with 7 bases separating them. The length of the CDR3 is 14 residues. The germline V gene encodes CDR1 SGHRS and CDR2 YFSETQ. The CDR3 sequence: CASSLDLATGELFF. The CDR3 nucleotides read TGCGCCAGCAGCTTGGATTTGGCCACCGGGGAGCTGTTTTTT.

This CDR3 is CASNHRNNEQFF. CDR3 coding DNA: TGTGCCAGCAACCACAGGAACAATGAGCAGTTCTTC. V gene TRBV12-3 or TRBV12-4 combines with J gene TRBJ2-1, with D possibly matching TRBD1 (5 bases). This CDR3 region has 12 residues. Trimming pared 7 bases from V and 5 bases from J, leaving 9 bases between.

The chain is built from TRBV19 and TRBJ2-1; TRBD1 agrees at 7 bases. Germline CDR1 reads LNHDA; CDR2 reads SQIVND (reference sequence). The CDR3 sequence is 15 residues long. With 7 bases clipped from V and 3 bases from J, the junction kept 9 bases outside the gene matches. CDR3 protein: CASNRQGNNYNEQFF. In nucleotides, the CDR3 is TGTGCCAGTAATCGACAGGGTAACAACTACAATGAGCAGTTCTTC. Full variable domain (rest looked up from reference TRBV19 and TRBJ2-1): DGGITQSPKYLFRKEGQNVTLSCEQNLNHDAMYWYRQDPGQGLRLIYYSQIVNDFQKGDIAEGYSVSREKKESFPLTVTSAQKNPTAFYLCASNRQGNNYNEQFFGPGTRLTVL.

This clone was recorded only once. The chain is built from TRBV11-2 and TRBJ2-6; D remains ambiguous. Trimming cost V 3 bases and J 0 bases, with 6 bases left between them. Germline CDR1 and CDR2: SGHAT and FQNNGV. CDR3 length: 15 amino acids. The CDR3: CASSFGGSGANVLTF. As DNA, the CDR3 is TGTGCCAGCAGCTTTGGCGGCTCTGGGGCCAACGTCCTGACTTTC.

The chain carries TRBV9 and TRBJ1-4, with D possibly TRBD1 on 6 matching bases. The germline V gene has CDR1 SGDLS and CDR2 YYNGEE. This CDR3 spans 16 amino acids. V dropped 3 bases and J dropped 4 bases, with 16 bases sitting between them. CDR3 DNA sequence: TGTGCCAGCAGCGGAGCCCAGGGGCGCGGTAATGAAAAACTGTTTTTT. Protein product: CASSGAQGRGNEKLFF. Complete variable domain (other parts from reference TRBV9 and TRBJ1-4): DSGVTQTPKHLITATGQRVTLRCSPRSGDLSVYWYQQSLDQGLQFLIQYYNGEERAKGNILERFSAQQFPDLHSELNLSSLELGDSALYFCASSGAQGRGNEKLFFGSGTQLSVL.

The V and J genes are TRBV29-1 and TRBJ2-1; D is perhaps TRBD1 (5 bases). From germline, CDR1 is SQVTM and CDR2 ANQGSEA. There are 10 residues in the CDR3. Trimming pared 6 bases from V and 10 bases from J, leaving 10 bases between. CDR3: CSVGAREQFF. The CDR3 region has the DNA TGCAGCGTAGGGGCCCGGGAGCAGTTCTTC.

This clone showed up just a few times. The V gene is TRBV7-8, the J gene TRBJ2-3; D is undetermined. V gave up 5 bases and J gave up 0 bases, with 12 bases separating them. CDR1 is SGHVS, CDR2 FQNEAQ, per germline. This CDR3 has 15 amino acids. CDR3 DNA sequence: TGTGCCAGCAGCCCGAGCGTTGCGAGCACAGATACGCAGTATTTT. This sequence encodes CASSPSVASTDTQYF. Complete variable domain (other parts from reference TRBV7-8 and TRBJ2-3): GAGVSQSPRYKVAKRGQDVALRCDPISGHVSLFWYQQALGQGPEFLTYFQNEAQLDKSGLPSDRFFAERPEGSVSTLKIQRTQQEDSAVYLCASSPSVASTDTQYFGPGTRLTVL.

The CDR3 here is CASSLGQGPYEQYF. CDR3 coding DNA: TGTGCCAGCAGCTTGGGACAGGGGCCCTACGAGCAGTACTTC. The rearrangement uses TRBV6-5 and TRBJ2-7; TRBD1 agrees at 10 bases. The CDR3 spans 14 residues. Germline-derived CDR1 and CDR2 are MNHEY and SVGAGI. V dropped 6 bases and J dropped 2; count of bases not matched to a gene: 4.

The chain employs TRBV7-9 and TRBJ2-5, with 14 nucleotides matching TRBD2. This CDR3 comprises 16 residues. V lost 5 bases to trimming and J lost 5 bases; unmatched junction nucleotides: 7. Germline V gene sequence: CDR1 SEHNR, CDR2 FQNEAQ (reference sequence). CDR3 protein: CASSRLAGGPRETQYF. The CDR3, as DNA: TGTGCCAGCAGCCGACTAGCGGGAGGGCCTAGGGAGACCCAGTACTTC.

This rearrangement joins TRBV7-9 to TRBJ1-1, with a possible D match to TRBD1 (5 bases). Per the germline V gene, CDR1 is SEHNR and CDR2 is FQNEAQ (reference sequence). V was cut by 8 bases and J by 6 bases, with 13 bases left in between. The length of the CDR3 is 12 residues. CDR3 sequence reads: CASRAGLAEAFF. CDR3 sequence (DNA): TGTGCCAGCCGCGCAGGGTTAGCTGAAGCTTTCTTT.

The chain uses TRBV19 and TRBJ1-2, with a possible D match to TRBD1 (6 bases). This CDR3 is 16 amino acids long. Trimming left V 4 bases short and J 3 bases short, with 18 bases between. Germline CDR1 LNHDA, CDR2 SQIVND (reference sequence). The DNA of the CDR3 is TGTGCCAGTAGTACCCGAAGGACAGAAGGGCACTATGGCTACACCTTC. Translating it yields CASSTRRTEGHYGYTF.

The chain recombines TRBV4-1 with TRBJ2-1; TRBD2 matches 7 bases. The CDR3 extends over 18 amino acids. The germline gives CDR1 MGHRA, CDR2 YSYEKL. Trimming cost V 0 bases and J 0 bases; bases outside gene matches: 8. As DNA, the CDR3 is TGCGCCAGCAGCCAAGAACCCTTACTAGCGACCTCCTACAATGAGCAGTTCTTC. Translated, it gives CASSQEPLLATSYNEQFF.

In this sample, this clone turned up once. The chain has TRBV5-8 and TRBJ1-6, with D possibly matching TRBD1 (5 bases). The germline V and J ends were trimmed by 2 bases and 5 bases, with 14 bases remaining between them. There are 16 residues in the CDR3. Germline CDR1 SGHTS, CDR2 YDEGEE. CDR3 DNA sequence: TGTGCCAGCAGCTTTTTTTGGGGCTCTGATAATTCACCCCTCCACTTT. It encodes CASSFFWGSDNSPLHF.

The chain links TRBV10-3 to TRBJ2-7; TRBD1 aligns across 7 bases. Trimming cost V 6 bases and J 3 bases; bases outside gene matches: 8. CDR1 and CDR2 (germline): ENHRY, SYGVKD. CDR3 size: 14 residues. The CDR3 region has the DNA TGTGCCATCAGCGGGACAGTTCACAGCTACGAGCAGTACTTC. Its protein is CAISGTVHSYEQYF.

J is TRBJ2-2 and V is TRBV27; TRBD1 matches 7 bases. The V segment lost 7 bases and the J segment 4 bases; nucleotides outside the gene matches: 6. The germline V gene has CDR1 MNHEY and CDR2 SMNVEV (reference sequence). CDR3 size: 14 residues. CDR3 protein: CASIGDRLTGELFF. DNA of the CDR3: TGTGCCAGCATCGGGGACAGACTCACCGGGGAGCTGTTTTTT.

The V gene is TRBV29-1, the J gene TRBJ1-1; D possibly corresponds to TRBD1 (5 bases). Germline CDR1 SQVTM, CDR2 ANQGSEA. CDR3 length: 13 amino acids. Trimming shortened V by 4 bases and J by 1 base, and 10 bases separated the two germline ends. Here the CDR3 DNA reads TGCAGCGTTGCAATGACAGCGAACACTGAAGCTTTCTTT. Protein product: CSVAMTANTEAFF.

The rearrangement links TRBV7-2 to TRBJ2-7, with 8 nucleotides matching TRBD1. Germline CDR1 is SGHTA and CDR2 is FQGNSA. The CDR3 sequence is 17 residues long. V gave up 6 bases and J gave up 4 bases; unmatched junction bases: 17. The DNA for the CDR3 is TGTGCCAGCAGGAGGTCTTCAGGGGGCGCCATCGGATACGAGCAGTACTTC. Protein: CASRRSSGGAIGYEQYF.